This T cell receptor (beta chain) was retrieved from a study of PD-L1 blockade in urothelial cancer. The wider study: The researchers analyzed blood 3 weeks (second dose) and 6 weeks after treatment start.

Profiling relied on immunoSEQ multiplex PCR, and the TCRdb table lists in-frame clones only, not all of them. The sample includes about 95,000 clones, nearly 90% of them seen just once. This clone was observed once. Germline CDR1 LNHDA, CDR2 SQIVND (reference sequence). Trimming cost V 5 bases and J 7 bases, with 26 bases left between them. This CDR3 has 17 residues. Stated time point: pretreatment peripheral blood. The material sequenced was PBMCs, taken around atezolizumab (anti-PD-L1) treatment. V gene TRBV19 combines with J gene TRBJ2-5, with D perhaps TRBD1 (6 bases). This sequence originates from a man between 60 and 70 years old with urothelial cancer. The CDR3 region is CASSPQEQGRIRGTQYF. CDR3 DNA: TGTGCCAGTAGTCCACAAGAACAGGGTCGCATTAGGGGGACCCAGTACTTC.